This TCR beta chain originates from a study of T cell responses to AZD1222 COVID-19 vaccine. Only in-frame clones appear in the TCRdb table, and some are missing; sequencing was by immunoSEQ multiplex PCR. The sample carries approximately 110,000 clones, about 94% recorded once. Study-wide points: Recipients of AZD1222 seropositive at baseline numbered only 5 or 6.

A note on this clone: The antigen remains unidentified.

This CDR3 contains 17 residues. Per germline, CDR1 MNHEY and CDR2 SVGEGT. Between the trimmed V and J ends, which lost 4 bases and 4 bases, there was a span of 22 bases. This sample comprised peripheral blood, obtained on day 0 of AZD1222 vaccination. The rearrangement joins TRBV6-2 or TRBV6-3 to TRBJ1-2, with D unresolved. The source is an adult in good health. CDR3 DNA sequence: TGTGCCAGCAGTTCTAAGAGCGTCCTCGAGATGAGCTATGGCTACACCTTC. Residues: CASSSKSVLEMSYGYTF.